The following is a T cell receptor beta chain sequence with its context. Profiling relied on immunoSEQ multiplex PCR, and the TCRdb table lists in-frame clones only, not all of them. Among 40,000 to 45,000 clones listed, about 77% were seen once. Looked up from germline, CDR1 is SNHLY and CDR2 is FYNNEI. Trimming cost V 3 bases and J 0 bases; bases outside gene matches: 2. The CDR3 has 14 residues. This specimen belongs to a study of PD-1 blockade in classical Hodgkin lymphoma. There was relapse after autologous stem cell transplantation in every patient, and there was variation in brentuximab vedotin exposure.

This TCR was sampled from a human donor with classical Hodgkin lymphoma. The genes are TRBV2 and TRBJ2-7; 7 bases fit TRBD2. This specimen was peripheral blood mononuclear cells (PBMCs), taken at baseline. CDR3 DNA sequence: TGTGCCAGCAGTGAGCGGGGGACCTCCTACGAGCAGTACTTC. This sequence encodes CASSERGTSYEQYF.